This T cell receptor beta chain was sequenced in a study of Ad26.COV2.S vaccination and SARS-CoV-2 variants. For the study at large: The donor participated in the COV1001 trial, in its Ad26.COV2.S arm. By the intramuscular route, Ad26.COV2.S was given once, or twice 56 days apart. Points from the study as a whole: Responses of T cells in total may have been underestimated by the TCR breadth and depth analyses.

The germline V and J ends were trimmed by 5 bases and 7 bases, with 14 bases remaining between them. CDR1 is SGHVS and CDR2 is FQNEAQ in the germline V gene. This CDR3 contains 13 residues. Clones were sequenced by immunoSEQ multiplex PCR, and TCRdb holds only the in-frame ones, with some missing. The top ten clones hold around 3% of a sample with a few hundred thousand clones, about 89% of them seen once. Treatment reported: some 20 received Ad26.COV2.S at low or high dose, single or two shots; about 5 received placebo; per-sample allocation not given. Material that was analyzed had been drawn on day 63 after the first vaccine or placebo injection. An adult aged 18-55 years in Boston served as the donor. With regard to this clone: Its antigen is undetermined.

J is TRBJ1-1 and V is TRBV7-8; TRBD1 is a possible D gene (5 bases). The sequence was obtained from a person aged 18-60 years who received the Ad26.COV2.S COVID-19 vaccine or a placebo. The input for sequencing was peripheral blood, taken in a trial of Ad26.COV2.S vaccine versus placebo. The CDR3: CASSETVHLEAFF. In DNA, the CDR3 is TGTGCCAGCAGCGAGACAGTGCACCTTGAAGCTTTCTTT.